The present TCR beta chain was sequenced within a study of T cell responses to AZD1222 COVID-19 vaccine. The table came from immunoSEQ multiplex PCR; TCRdb's copy has only in-frame clones and leaves some out. The table records approximately 150,000 clones, approximately 88% of them present only once. The germline gives CDR1 SGHAT, CDR2 FQNNGV. This CDR3 contains 14 residues. The V segment lost 5 bases and the J segment 8 bases; nucleotides outside the gene matches: 8. The chain has TRBV11-2 and TRBJ1-4; 7 nucleotides line up with TRBD1. The TCR was taken from an adult in good health. The input for sequencing was peripheral blood, taken on day 0 of MenACWY control vaccination. Here the CDR3 DNA reads TGTGCCAGCAGCCAAACAGGGGTGGACGAAAAACTGTTTTTT. Protein sequence: CASSQTGVDEKLFF.